This TCR beta chain was retrieved from a study of metastatic and nonmetastatic thyroid tumors. Ahead of thyroid surgery, no patient had received treatment of any kind. This clone is termed medium-sized. TCRdb reassembled clones from the PCR reads with MiXCR. The sample records under 7,500 clones, around 3.3% being singletons. J lost 5 bases, V lost 4 bases, and 9 bases had no gene match. The CDR3 contains 15 residues. CDR1 and CDR2 from the germline V gene are SGHRS and YFSETQ. The J gene is TRBJ2-3, the V gene TRBV5-1; 8 positions match TRBD2. The TCR sequence derives from a female donor with papillary thyroid cancer or a benign thyroid nodule (not recorded which). Some clones in this sample may be carry-over from other donors' samples. The sample comprised tumor tissue. Written as DNA, the CDR3 is TGCGCCAGCAGCCTTGGACACCGGGGGGGAGATACGCAGTATTTT. Its protein product is CASSLGHRGGDTQYF. The variable domain in full, with the rest retrieved from reference TRBV5-1 and TRBJ2-3, is KAGVTQTPRYLIKTRGQQVTLSCSPISGHRSVSWYQQTPGQGLQFLFEYFSETQRNKGNFPGRFSGRQFSNSRSEMNVSTLELGDSALYLCASSLGHRGGDTQYFGPGTRLTVL.